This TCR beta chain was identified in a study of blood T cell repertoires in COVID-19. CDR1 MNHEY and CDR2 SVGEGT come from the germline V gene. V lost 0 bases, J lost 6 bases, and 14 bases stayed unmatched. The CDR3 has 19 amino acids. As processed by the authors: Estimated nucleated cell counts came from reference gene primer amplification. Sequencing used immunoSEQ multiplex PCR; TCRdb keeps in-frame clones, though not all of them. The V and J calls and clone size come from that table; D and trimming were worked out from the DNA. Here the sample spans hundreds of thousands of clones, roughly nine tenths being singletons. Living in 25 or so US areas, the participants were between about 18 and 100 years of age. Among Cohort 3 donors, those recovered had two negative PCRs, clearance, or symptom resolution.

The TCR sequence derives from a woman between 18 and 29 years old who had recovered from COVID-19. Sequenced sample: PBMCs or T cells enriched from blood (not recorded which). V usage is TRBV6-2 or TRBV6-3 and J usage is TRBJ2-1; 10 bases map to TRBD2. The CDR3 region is CASSYSGAPTSGDTNEQFF. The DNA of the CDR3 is TGTGCCAGCAGTTACTCGGGGGCCCCCACTAGCGGGGACACCAATGAGCAGTTCTTC.